Listed below are T cell receptor beta chains from one sample, sequenced in a study of shared clonotypes between healthy human individuals. Sequencing was performed with immunoSEQ multiplex PCR; in TCRdb, only in-frame clones are kept and a portion is missing. The table shows some 2,000,000 clones, with about 95% occurring only once. Sequencing was performed on naive CD8+ T cells sorted from blood. The source is a man aged 18 to 29 in good health. Both conserved end residues are part of each CDR3. D genes are given only for firm matches. Clone size, where shown, is once, few, many, or a class for clones that have expanded.

d_gene	abundance	j_gene	v_gene	CDR3aa	CDR3nt
TRBD1	once	TRBJ2-3	TRBV10-3	CAAGQGAGTDTQYF	TGTGCCGCCGGACAGGGGGCTGGCACAGATACGCAGTATTTT
TRBD1	NA	TRBJ1-2	TRBV7-2	CASSLPQTGGNGYTF	TGTGCCAGCAGCTTACCCCAGACAGGGGGCAACGGCTACACCTTC
NA	NA	TRBJ2-5	TRBV10-1	CASGVAELLETQYF	TGCGCCAGCGGGGTAGCGGAGTTGTTAGAGACCCAGTACTTC
NA	NA	TRBJ1-6	TRBV4-1	CASSHKGQGEDSPLHF	TGCGCCAGCAGCCACAAAGGGCAGGGAGAGGATTCACCCCTCCACTTT
TRBD2	once	TRBJ2-1	TRBV27	CASSRLAGDDNEQFF	TGTGCCAGCAGCCGACTAGCGGGAGACGACAATGAGCAGTTCTTC
TRBD2	NA	TRBJ2-4	TRBV2	CASSVLGLARGTVKNIQYF	TGTGCCAGCAGTGTGTTGGGACTAGCTCGGGGTACTGTCAAAAACATTCAGTACTTC
NA	NA	TRBJ2-5	TRBV7-9	CASSRPGTEGQYF	TGTGCCAGCAGCCGTCCCGGGACTGAGGGCCAGTACTTC
NA	once	TRBJ2-7	TRBV9	CASSPLTKNEQYF	TGTGCCAGCAGCCCTCTCACTAAAAACGAGCAGTACTTC
NA	NA	TRBJ2-2	TRBV4-1	CASSQFVDSTGELFF	TGCGCCAGCAGCCAATTTGTAGATTCAACCGGGGAGCTGTTTTTT
NA	NA	TRBJ2-7	TRBV10-3	CAISDPVWEQYF	TGTGCCATCAGTGATCCCGTTTGGGAGCAGTACTTC
NA	NA	TRBJ1-5	TRBV28	CASSSPGELGPQHF	TGTGCCAGCAGTTCCCCAGGGGAGCTGGGTCCCCAGCATTTT
NA	NA	TRBJ2-4	TRBV4-1	CASSQGGNIQYF	TGCGCCAGCAGCCAAGGAGGGAACATTCAGTACTTC
TRBD2	NA	TRBJ2-1	TRBV6-1	CASSEDPSAGGPGNEQFF	TGTGCCAGCAGTGAAGACCCCTCGGCGGGGGGGCCTGGCAATGAGCAGTTCTTC
NA	NA	TRBJ2-1	TRBV29-1	CSVEPGTNYNEQFF	TGCAGCGTTGAACCAGGGACAAACTACAATGAGCAGTTCTTC
NA	NA	TRBJ2-2	TRBV2	CASRELQGIGELFF	TGTGCCAGCAGGGAGTTACAGGGAATTGGGGAGCTGTTTTTT
NA	NA	TRBJ2-7	TRBV7-2	CASSLDTHNGDEQYF	TGTGCCAGCAGCTTAGACACCCACAACGGGGACGAGCAGTACTTC
TRBD2	NA	TRBJ2-7	TRBV30	CAWSRGSSYEQYF	TGTGCCTGGAGTCGCGGGAGCTCCTACGAGCAGTACTTC
NA	NA	TRBJ2-7	TRBV19	CAEYEQYF	TGTGCCGAGTACGAGCAGTACTTC
NA	NA	TRBJ1-5	TRBV7-2	CASSLAHLTGLEEQPQHF	TGTGCCAGCAGCTTAGCTCACTTGACAGGCCTTGAGGAGCAGCCCCAGCATTTT
NA	NA	TRBJ1-1	TRBV6-5	CASSYAGGLVSEAFF	TGTGCCAGCAGTTACGCGGGTGGGTTGGTCTCTGAAGCTTTCTTT
TRBD2	NA	TRBJ2-7	TRBV28	CASSPLADKYEQYF	TGTGCCAGCAGTCCCCTAGCGGACAAATACGAGCAGTACTTC
TRBD2	NA	TRBJ2-1	TRBV4-1	CASSQVTGGQFF	TGCGCCAGCAGCCAAGTTACGGGAGGGCAGTTCTTC
NA	NA	TRBJ2-7	TRBV7-6	CASSPQGSSYEQYF	TGTGCCAGCAGCCCCCAGGGGAGCTCCTACGAGCAGTACTTC
TRBD1	NA	TRBJ2-2	TRBV27	CASSRTGGATGELFF	TGTGCCAGCAGTCGGACAGGGGGCGCGACCGGGGAGCTGTTTTTT
NA	NA	TRBJ2-7	TRBV27	CASSYRSPYEQYF	TGTGCCAGCAGTTACCGTTCCCCCTACGAGCAGTACTTC
NA	NA	TRBJ2-1	TRBV27	CASSFPGNNEQFF	TGTGCCAGCAGTTTCCCGGGAAACAATGAGCAGTTCTTC
NA	NA	TRBJ2-7	TRBV28	CASTFGGGKRTYEQYF	TGTGCCAGCACCTTCGGAGGGGGTAAGAGAACCTACGAGCAGTACTTC
NA	NA	TRBJ2-7	TRBV6-1	CASAVSGDGIEQYF	TGTGCCAGCGCCGTAAGCGGAGACGGAATCGAGCAGTACTTC
TRBD1	NA	TRBJ2-7	TRBV10-1	CASSEGTDYEQYF	TGCGCCAGCAGTGAGGGGACAGACTACGAGCAGTACTTC
TRBD2	NA	TRBJ2-5	TRBV4-3	CASSQVALAGGGYQETQYF	TGCGCCAGCAGCCAAGTAGCCCTAGCGGGAGGGGGGTACCAAGAGACCCAGTACTTC
NA	NA	TRBJ2-7	TRBV7-2	CASSLEGVFSYEQYF	TGTGCCAGCAGCTTAGAGGGAGTCTTCTCCTACGAGCAGTACTTC
NA	NA	TRBJ1-1	TRBV28	CASSSTVEGMNTEAFF	TGTGCCAGCAGTAGCACGGTTGAGGGTATGAACACTGAAGCTTTCTTT
NA	NA	TRBJ2-3	TRBV4-1	CASSQDRDGSTDTQYF	TGCGCCAGCAGCCAAGATCGAGACGGGAGTACAGATACGCAGTATTTT
TRBD1	NA	TRBJ2-5	TRBV2	CAGDREETQYF	TGTGCCGGAGACAGGGAAGAGACCCAGTACTTC
NA	NA	TRBJ2-7	TRBV27	CASSLQGRYEQYF	TGTGCCAGCAGTTTACAGGGGAGGTACGAGCAGTACTTC
NA	NA	TRBJ2-7	TRBV9	CASSVGVPSYEQYF	TGTGCCAGCAGCGTAGGTGTCCCCTCCTACGAGCAGTACTTC
NA	NA	TRBJ2-1	TRBV7-9	CAFSLAAPNEQFF	TGTGCCTTTAGTCTCGCCGCGCCCAATGAGCAGTTCTTC
NA	NA	TRBJ1-1	TRBV19	CASGEGTEAFF	TGTGCCAGTGGGGAGGGCACTGAAGCTTTCTTT
NA	NA	TRBJ2-7	TRBV27	CASSPSQAYEQYF	TGTGCCAGCAGTCCAAGCCAAGCCTACGAGCAGTACTTC
NA	NA	TRBJ2-3	TRBV5-1	CASSLEGGPTDTQYF	TGCGCCAGCAGCTTGGAGGGCGGCCCCACAGATACGCAGTATTTT
NA	NA	TRBJ2-7	TRBV29-1	CSVGAYEQYF	TGCAGCGTCGGGGCCTACGAGCAGTACTTC
TRBD2	NA	TRBJ2-3	TRBV5-1	CASSYYSGVDTQYF	TGCGCCAGCAGCTACTATAGCGGGGTTGATACGCAGTATTTT
NA	NA	TRBJ2-5	TRBV4-2	CASSPHSQETQYF	TGTGCCAGCAGCCCCCACAGCCAAGAGACCCAGTACTTC
NA	NA	TRBJ1-5	TRBV27	CASSLRAYNQPQHF	TGTGCCAGCAGTTTGCGTGCGTACAATCAGCCCCAGCATTTT
TRBD1	NA	TRBJ1-2	TRBV7-6	CASSQGGGYGYTF	TGTGCCAGCAGCCAGGGGGGAGGCTATGGCTACACCTTC
NA	NA	TRBJ2-5	TRBV28	CASSLGPGEKETQYF	TGTGCCAGCAGTTTAGGTCCGGGGGAGAAAGAGACCCAGTACTTC
NA	NA	TRBJ2-7	TRBV4-2	CASSQERFSYEQYF	TGTGCCAGCAGCCAAGAGCGGTTCTCCTACGAGCAGTACTTC
NA	NA	TRBJ1-5	TRBV4-1	CASSQLWAAGNQPQHF	TGCGCCAGCAGCCAGCTATGGGCTGCGGGCAATCAGCCCCAGCATTTT
TRBD2	NA	TRBJ2-7	TRBV29-1	CSVVGTSGGPNAYEQYF	TGCAGCGTCGTGGGGACTAGCGGGGGGCCTAATGCCTACGAGCAGTACTTC
NA	NA	TRBJ1-1	TRBV5-6	CASSPDTGNTEAFF	TGTGCCAGCAGCCCGGACACGGGGAACACTGAAGCTTTCTTT
TRBD2	NA	TRBJ2-1	TRBV7-6	CASSPGTSGSGYNEQFF	TGTGCCAGCAGCCCCGGGACTAGCGGGAGCGGGTACAATGAGCAGTTCTTC
TRBD1	NA	TRBJ2-5	TRBV19	CASSIDWDSRGGETQYF	TGTGCCAGTAGTATAGATTGGGACAGCCGGGGCGGCGAGACCCAGTACTTC
TRBD2	NA	TRBJ2-7	TRBV11-3	CASSFSGTSGHEQYF	TGTGCCAGCAGCTTCTCCGGGACTAGCGGCCACGAGCAGTACTTC
NA	NA	TRBJ2-7	TRBV19	CASSTRLDGWEQYF	TGTGCCAGTAGTACCCGACTGGACGGATGGGAGCAGTACTTC